A single sample gave rise to the 26 T cell receptor beta chains below, sequenced in a study of OX40 agonist ivuxolimab in advanced cancers. Here immunoSEQ multiplex PCR was the method, and the copy in TCRdb shows in-frame clones only, minus some. The data show approximately 44,000 clones, more than 65% seen once. The specimen was CD4+ or CD8+ T cells sorted from blood, collected in a trial of the OX40 agonist ivuxolimab. The receptors here all came from an adult with an advanced solid tumor such as melanoma, head and neck, liver or kidney cancer.

V gene TRBV7-6 combines with J gene TRBJ1-5; D ambiguous. The CDR3 has 15 residues. The V end lost 1 base, the J end lost 4 bases, and 11 bases lay between the germline ends. Germline V gene lookup returns CDR1 SGHVS and CDR2 FNYEAQ. DNA for the CDR3: TGTGCCAGCAGCTTAGAGGCAGGTTTAAATCAGCCCCAGCATTTT. This codes for CASSLEAGLNQPQHF.

CDR3 DNA: TGTGCCAGCAGCTTCGGGGCCCAACCGAGCTCTGGAAACACCATATATTTT. It specifies CASSFGAQPSSGNTIYF. J is TRBJ1-3 and V is TRBV7-3; D perhaps matches TRBD1 (5 bases). Germline CDR1 and CDR2: SGHTA and FQGTGA. Trimming pared 3 bases from V and 0 bases from J, leaving 15 bases between. The CDR3 has 17 amino acids.

This clone showed up just once. The chain uses TRBV21-1 and TRBJ2-7; the D call in the table, TRBD1, was not verified against the DNA. TRBV21-1 is an annotated pseudogene. This CDR3 contains 11 residues. As DNA, the CDR3 is TGTTCCTGGACAGGGGATCGAGAGCAGTACTTC. Protein product: CSWTGDREQYF.

The V call is TRBV2, the J call TRBJ2-1, with TRBD1 matching over 7 bases. Germline V gene lookup returns CDR1 SNHLY and CDR2 FYNNEI. The CDR3 totals 15 residues. V was pared by 8 bases and J by 2 bases, with 9 bases of the junction left unmatched. CDR3 bases: TGTGCCAGCTCGAGTGACAGGGAACCCTACAATGAGCAGTTCTTC. Encoded protein: CASSSDREPYNEQFF.

This chain connects TRBV27 to TRBJ2-5; 11 nucleotides line up with TRBD2. Germline V gives CDR1 MNHEY, CDR2 SMNVEV (reference sequence). This CDR3 contains 18 residues. J gave up 1 base and V 8 bases, and 15 bases lay outside the gene matches. The CDR3 bases are TGTGCCAGCGGATACCCGGAGGGGACTAGCGGCACCCAAGAGACCCAGTACTTC. Its protein is CASGYPEGTSGTQETQYF.

The chain has TRBV6-5 and TRBJ2-7; D not resolved. In germline, CDR1 is MNHEY, CDR2 SVGAGI. The CDR3 covers 14 residues. Between the trimmed V and J ends, which lost 4 bases and 2 bases, there was a span of 12 bases. The CDR3 DNA is TGTGCCAGCAGTTGCATAACGAATCCCTACGAGCAGTACTTC. Protein sequence: CASSCITNPYEQYF.

The CDR3 nucleotides are TGCAGCGTTGAAGATCCGGGACAAAGGACGAGCGGCTACACCTTC. This translates into CSVEDPGQRTSGYTF. V and J are TRBV29-1 and TRBJ1-2; D is perhaps TRBD1 (6 bases). The V end was cut by 0 bases, the J end by 8 bases, with 19 bases between. CDR1 and CDR2 (germline): SQVTM, ANQGSEA. This CDR3 region has 15 residues.

The J gene is TRBJ1-1, the V gene TRBV19; 10 bases align to TRBD1. CDR3 length equals 13 residues. Germline trimming cut 8 bases from V and 2 bases from J; bases unmatched to any gene: 2. From germline, CDR1 is LNHDA and CDR2 SQIVND (reference sequence). CDR3 loop: CASGDRGNTEAFF. The CDR3 DNA is TGTGCCAGTGGGGACAGGGGCAACACTGAAGCTTTCTTT.

CDR3 sequence (DNA): TGTGCCAGCAGCCAACTAGCGGGAGATCATGAGCAGTTCTTC. Protein sequence: CASSQLAGDHEQFF. The chain carries TRBV14 and TRBJ2-1, with TRBD2 matching 10 bases. The trim removed 2 bases at V and 8 bases at J, leaving 3 bases unmatched. The CDR3 is 14 amino acids. Germline V gene sequence: CDR1 SGHDN, CDR2 FVKESK.

The chain employs TRBV19 and TRBJ2-7; 8 bases map to TRBD2. Trimming cost V 5 bases and J 3 bases; bases outside gene matches: 9. Per germline, CDR1 LNHDA and CDR2 SQIVND (reference sequence). This CDR3 comprises 15 residues. Written as DNA, the CDR3 is TGTGCCAGTAGTGTCACCCTAGCGGGCGTCTACGAGCAGTACTTC. Residues: CASSVTLAGVYEQYF.

This chain connects TRBV7-9 to TRBJ1-2; D gene unclear. There are 13 residues in the CDR3. CDR1 and CDR2 from the germline V gene are SEHNR and FQNEAQ (reference sequence). V lost 5 bases and J lost 4, with 11 bases in between. In DNA form, the CDR3 reads TGTGCCAGCAGCCAAGATTTGGGCTATGGCTACACCTTC. Amino acids: CASSQDLGYGYTF.

This rearrangement joins TRBV12-5 to TRBJ2-1; 12 bases agree with TRBD2. V lost 1 base and J lost 4; bases outside the gene matches: 8. This CDR3 is 18 amino acids long. Germline assignment: CDR1 LGHNT and CDR2 FRNRAP. The CDR3, as DNA: TGTGCTAGTGGTTTGGGACTAGCGGGAGATCTGTTATACAATGAGCAGTTCTTC. It codes for CASGLGLAGDLLYNEQFF.

The rearrangement joins TRBV15 to TRBJ2-5; possible D gene TRBD1, 6 bases. Trimming left V 1 base short and J 0 bases short, with 9 bases between. The CDR3 consists of 15 residues. Looked up from germline, CDR1 is LNHNV and CDR2 is YYDKDF (reference sequence). The CDR3 region is CATSRGGLDQETQYF. CDR3 nucleotide sequence: TGTGCCACCAGCAGAGGGGGGCTGGACCAAGAGACCCAGTACTTC.

This clone has more than one count but fewer than ten. The rearrangement joins TRBV4-1 to TRBJ1-2; D call uncertain. This CDR3 has 11 amino acids. The germline gives CDR1 MGHRA, CDR2 YSYEKL. V was clipped by 1 base and J by 5 bases, with 2 bases between them. The CDR3 coding sequence is TGCGCCAGCAGCCAAGGTTATGGCTACACCTTC. Translating gives CASSQGYGYTF.

The chain employs TRBV9 and TRBJ1-5, with D perhaps TRBD1 (6 bases). The CDR3 is made up of 14 amino acids. Per the germline V gene, CDR1 is SGDLS and CDR2 is YYNGEE. With 0 bases removed from V and 7 bases from J, the gap between germline ends came to 11 bases. The chain's CDR3 is CASSVEGGEQPQHF. In DNA, the CDR3 is TGTGCCAGCAGCGTAGAGGGGGGCGAGCAGCCCCAGCATTTT. Using reference TRBV9 and TRBJ1-5 for the parts outside the CDR3, the full variable domain is DSGVTQTPKHLITATGQRVTLRCSPRSGDLSVYWYQQSLDQGLQFLIQYYNGEERAKGNILERFSAQQFPDLHSELNLSSLELGDSALYFCASSVEGGEQPQHFGDGTRLSIL.

This chain uses TRBV7-2 with TRBJ1-3; possibly TRBD1 for D (5 bases). The CDR3 extends over 15 amino acids. Germline V gene lookup returns CDR1 SGHTA and CDR2 FQGNSA. With 3 bases removed from V and 0 bases from J, the gap between germline ends came to 9 bases. The CDR3 loop is CASSFGGSSGNTIYF. CDR3 sequence (DNA): TGTGCCAGCAGCTTCGGGGGGAGCTCTGGAAACACCATATATTTT.

The chain joins TRBV7-9 to TRBJ2-3; possibly TRBD1 or TRBD2 for D (5 bases each). V dropped 4 bases and J dropped 2 bases, with 16 bases sitting between them. This CDR3 is built from 16 residues. CDR1 SEHNR and CDR2 FQNEAQ come from the germline V gene (reference sequence). The CDR3 loop is CASSSLGAGPTDTQYF. The DNA for the CDR3 is TGTGCCAGCAGCTCCTTAGGGGCGGGCCCCACAGATACGCAGTATTTT.

V and J are TRBV25-1 and TRBJ1-1; D may be TRBD1 (5 bases). The CDR3 has 15 residues. Germline CDR1 is MGHDK and CDR2 is SYGVNS. Trimming removed 6 bases at V and 4 bases at J, with 18 bases between. The CDR3 region is CASSPRQTLLTEAFF. The CDR3 DNA reads as TGTGCCAGCAGCCCGAGACAGACTCTCCTCACTGAAGCTTTCTTT. Looking up the rest from reference TRBV25-1 and TRBJ1-1 gives the full variable domain: EADIYQTPRYLVIGTGKKITLECSQTMGHDKMYWYQQDPGMELHLIHYSYGVNSTEKGDLSSESTVSRIRTEHFPLTLESARPSHTSQYLCASSPRQTLLTEAFFGQGTRLTVV.

V is TRBV9 and J is TRBJ1-2; TRBD1 matches at 9 bases. CDR1 and CDR2 from the germline V gene are SGDLS and YYNGEE. After removal of 3 bases from V and 7 bases from J, the junction contained 10 bases not matched to a gene. This CDR3 is 15 amino acids long. CDR3 sequence: CASSGPGQGLAGYTF. CDR3 DNA sequence: TGTGCCAGCAGCGGACCGGGACAGGGTCTTGCTGGCTACACCTTC.

This chain connects TRBV7-2 to TRBJ1-1; TRBD1 matches at 12 bases. Germline CDR1 SGHTA, CDR2 FQGNSA. This CDR3 comprises 18 residues. V lost 0 bases to trimming and J lost 1 base; unmatched junction nucleotides: 6. CDR3 coding DNA: TGTGCCAGCAGCTTAGCGTCGGGACAGGGGGCATCGAACACTGAAGCTTTCTTT. It encodes CASSLASGQGASNTEAFF.

The gene calls are TRBV6-5 and TRBJ1-2; a weak D match, TRBD1 (6 bases). V was clipped by 8 bases and J by 4 bases, with 17 bases between them. This CDR3 region has 14 residues. The germline CDR1 and CDR2 sequences are MNHEY and SVGAGI. The CDR3 spells CASATGTLSYGYTF. The CDR3, as DNA: TGTGCCAGCGCTACCGGGACACTGTCCTATGGCTACACCTTC.

This clone occurred a few times. V is TRBV21-1 and J is TRBJ2-2; the table's D call, TRBD2, was not checked against the DNA. TRBV21-1 counts as a pseudogene. The CDR3 covers 14 residues. CDR3 amino acids: CASRDPRGTGELFF. Written as DNA, the CDR3 is TGTGCCAGCAGGGACCCGCGGGGAACCGGGGAGCTGTTTTTT.

The chain employs TRBV5-8 and TRBJ1-5; 8 nucleotides match TRBD1. The CDR3 length is 15 residues. J lost 0 bases, V lost 3 bases, and 2 bases had no gene match. CDR1 is SGHTS and CDR2 is YDEGEE in the germline V gene. The CDR3 DNA is TGTGCCAGCAGCTCGACAGGGGATAGCAATCAGCCCCAGCATTTT. Translated: CASSSTGDSNQPQHF.

This rearrangement joins TRBV7-1 to TRBJ2-1, with unresolved D. TRBV7-1 falls under the ORF class, with uncertain function. This CDR3 comprises 12 residues. V shed 4 bases and J shed 6 bases, with 7 bases lying between them. The CDR3 here is CASSWEGNEQFF. DNA for the CDR3: TGTGCCAGCAGCTGGGAAGGCAATGAGCAGTTCTTC.

The V call is TRBV9, the J call TRBJ2-2; possibly TRBD1 for D (5 bases). Germline V gene data show CDR1 as SGDLS and CDR2 as YYNGEE. V lost 0 bases and J lost 2, with 11 bases in between. The CDR3 consists of 16 residues. CDR3 nucleotide sequence: TGTGCCAGCAGCGTAGGACAGCTATTTAACACCGGGGAGCTGTTTTTT. Translating gives CASSVGQLFNTGELFF.

The gene calls are TRBV5-1 and TRBJ1-1, with D tentatively TRBD1 (6 bases). Germline CDR1 and CDR2: SGHRS and YFSETQ. The CDR3 has 14 residues. V was shortened by 4 bases and J by 4 bases, with 14 bases between the two germline ends. DNA for the CDR3: TGCGCCAGCAGCCGGAACAGGGAGATCACTGAAGCTTTCTTT. This gives the protein CASSRNREITEAFF.